This is a list of T cell receptor beta chains from one sample in a study of blood T cell repertoires in COVID-19. Profiled with immunoSEQ multiplex PCR; TCRdb holds only in-frame clones, not every one. The sample includes about 220,000 clones, 70% to 90% of them seen just once. The sequenced sample consisted of peripheral blood. The receptors were gathered from a man between 45 and 60 years old who had recovered from COVID-19. CDR3s include the opening cysteine and the closing phenylalanine or tryptophan. The size of a clone is reported for some rows only, either as once, few or many, or as a class for expanded clones.

clone_size | j_call | v_call | cdr3_aa
. | TRBJ2-7 | TRBV28 | CASSLCPETERVMRYEQYF
. | TRBJ2-7 | TRBV10-3 | CAISEPSRWEQYF
once | TRBJ1-1 | TRBV5-1 | CASSLGEGNTEAFF
. | TRBJ2-7 | TRBV6-1 | CASSEFGGRSADEQYF
. | TRBJ2-1 | TRBV9 | CASSAGTSELEEQFF
. | TRBJ2-3 | TRBV7-9 | CASNIGYRNTQYF
. | TRBJ2-7 | TRBV3-1/TRBV3-2 | CASSQGAGAYEQYF
. | TRBJ2-7 | TRBV6-1 | CASSEVLQGEQYF
. | TRBJ2-7 | TRBV7-9 | CASSALAGEVHEQYF
once | TRBJ2-7 | TRBV7-2 | CASSSGQGGYEQYF
. | TRBJ1-1 | TRBV12-5 | CASGLVLDPDRAGNTEAFF
. | TRBJ2-6 | TRBV7-9 | CASSLAQTGANVLTF
. | TRBJ1-5 | TRBV4-1 | CASSQEEVQGASQPQHF
. | TRBJ2-7 | TRBV6-5 | CATRILTGSREQYF
. | TRBJ2-1 | TRBV7-9 | CASSPKTSGSSNEQFF
. | TRBJ2-7 | TRBV5-4 | CASSAERGALLYF
. | TRBJ2-3 | TRBV3-1/TRBV3-2 | CASSQRGAGDTQYF
. | TRBJ2-1 | TRBV5-1 | CASSLELAGFNEQFF
. | TRBJ2-1 | TRBV13 | CASRQSSYNEQFF
. | TRBJ1-5 | TRBV19 | CASSISTSGGPQHF
. | TRBJ2-7 | TRBV11-2 | CASSPSTGGYEQYF
. | TRBJ2-2 | TRBV6-5 | CASSYSDRGLAGELFF
. | TRBJ2-7 | TRBV24-1 | CATSDPGNSHEQYF
. | TRBJ2-1 | TRBV6-5 | CASSSTRINEQFF
. | TRBJ2-4 | TRBV5-6 | CASSLSQATNIQYF
. | TRBJ2-7 | TRBV18 | CASSESSGRTNEQYF
. | TRBJ2-5 | TRBV27 | CASSSSLIETQYF
. | TRBJ2-1 | TRBV7-2 | CASSPRGGAGYNEQFF
. | TRBJ2-7 | TRBV7-6 | CASSPGRARGTYEQYF
. | TRBJ1-3 | TRBV6-5 | CASRSTGGNTIYF
. | TRBJ2-3 | TRBV19 | CASSTGTSGRLTQYF
. | TRBJ1-1 | TRBV11-3 | CASSLAQNTEAFF
once | TRBJ2-5 | TRBV6-5 | CASSGQGAETQYF
once | TRBJ1-3 | TRBV4-1 | CASSQGGQGVFGNTIYF
. | TRBJ1-2 | TRBV18 | CASSPRGDYGYTF
. | TRBJ1-1 | TRBV28 | CASIKDSAEAFF
. | TRBJ2-7 | TRBV7-9 | CASSLAAGGYYEQYF
once | TRBJ1-3 | TRBV3-1/TRBV3-2 | CASSRQGSGNTIYF
. | TRBJ2-3 | TRBV7-8 | CASSLGTSGRATDTQYF
. | TRBJ1-5 | TRBV27 | CASSTLQGLGQPQHF
. | TRBJ2-3 | TRBV15 | CATRSGSTDTQYF
. | TRBJ2-7 | TRBV7-2 | CASSLVGISSGAYEQYF
. | TRBJ1-6 | TRBV4-2 | CASSQDKRNDGHSPLHF
. | TRBJ2-1 | TRBV11-2 | CASSLGLSSYNEQFF
. | TRBJ2-5 | TRBV27 | CASSRLAGEGQETQYF
. | TRBJ1-2 | TRBV18 | CASSSGSNYGYTF
few | TRBJ1-1 | TRBV5-4 | CASSFQGSEAFF
few | TRBJ2-7 | TRBV27 | CASSPVDRVAYEQYF
. | TRBJ1-1 | TRBV18 | CASSLQGTEAFF
. | TRBJ2-7 | TRBV10-3 | CAINGLAGGLRDEQYF
. | TRBJ2-7 | TRBV24-1 | CAFEEGRNWTSGRSTYEQYF
few | TRBJ1-1 | TRBV4-1 | CASSGANTEAFF
. | TRBJ2-5 | TRBV5-6 | CASSLWTVETQYF
once | TRBJ2-1 | TRBV7-2 | CASRAGLAGGNEQFF